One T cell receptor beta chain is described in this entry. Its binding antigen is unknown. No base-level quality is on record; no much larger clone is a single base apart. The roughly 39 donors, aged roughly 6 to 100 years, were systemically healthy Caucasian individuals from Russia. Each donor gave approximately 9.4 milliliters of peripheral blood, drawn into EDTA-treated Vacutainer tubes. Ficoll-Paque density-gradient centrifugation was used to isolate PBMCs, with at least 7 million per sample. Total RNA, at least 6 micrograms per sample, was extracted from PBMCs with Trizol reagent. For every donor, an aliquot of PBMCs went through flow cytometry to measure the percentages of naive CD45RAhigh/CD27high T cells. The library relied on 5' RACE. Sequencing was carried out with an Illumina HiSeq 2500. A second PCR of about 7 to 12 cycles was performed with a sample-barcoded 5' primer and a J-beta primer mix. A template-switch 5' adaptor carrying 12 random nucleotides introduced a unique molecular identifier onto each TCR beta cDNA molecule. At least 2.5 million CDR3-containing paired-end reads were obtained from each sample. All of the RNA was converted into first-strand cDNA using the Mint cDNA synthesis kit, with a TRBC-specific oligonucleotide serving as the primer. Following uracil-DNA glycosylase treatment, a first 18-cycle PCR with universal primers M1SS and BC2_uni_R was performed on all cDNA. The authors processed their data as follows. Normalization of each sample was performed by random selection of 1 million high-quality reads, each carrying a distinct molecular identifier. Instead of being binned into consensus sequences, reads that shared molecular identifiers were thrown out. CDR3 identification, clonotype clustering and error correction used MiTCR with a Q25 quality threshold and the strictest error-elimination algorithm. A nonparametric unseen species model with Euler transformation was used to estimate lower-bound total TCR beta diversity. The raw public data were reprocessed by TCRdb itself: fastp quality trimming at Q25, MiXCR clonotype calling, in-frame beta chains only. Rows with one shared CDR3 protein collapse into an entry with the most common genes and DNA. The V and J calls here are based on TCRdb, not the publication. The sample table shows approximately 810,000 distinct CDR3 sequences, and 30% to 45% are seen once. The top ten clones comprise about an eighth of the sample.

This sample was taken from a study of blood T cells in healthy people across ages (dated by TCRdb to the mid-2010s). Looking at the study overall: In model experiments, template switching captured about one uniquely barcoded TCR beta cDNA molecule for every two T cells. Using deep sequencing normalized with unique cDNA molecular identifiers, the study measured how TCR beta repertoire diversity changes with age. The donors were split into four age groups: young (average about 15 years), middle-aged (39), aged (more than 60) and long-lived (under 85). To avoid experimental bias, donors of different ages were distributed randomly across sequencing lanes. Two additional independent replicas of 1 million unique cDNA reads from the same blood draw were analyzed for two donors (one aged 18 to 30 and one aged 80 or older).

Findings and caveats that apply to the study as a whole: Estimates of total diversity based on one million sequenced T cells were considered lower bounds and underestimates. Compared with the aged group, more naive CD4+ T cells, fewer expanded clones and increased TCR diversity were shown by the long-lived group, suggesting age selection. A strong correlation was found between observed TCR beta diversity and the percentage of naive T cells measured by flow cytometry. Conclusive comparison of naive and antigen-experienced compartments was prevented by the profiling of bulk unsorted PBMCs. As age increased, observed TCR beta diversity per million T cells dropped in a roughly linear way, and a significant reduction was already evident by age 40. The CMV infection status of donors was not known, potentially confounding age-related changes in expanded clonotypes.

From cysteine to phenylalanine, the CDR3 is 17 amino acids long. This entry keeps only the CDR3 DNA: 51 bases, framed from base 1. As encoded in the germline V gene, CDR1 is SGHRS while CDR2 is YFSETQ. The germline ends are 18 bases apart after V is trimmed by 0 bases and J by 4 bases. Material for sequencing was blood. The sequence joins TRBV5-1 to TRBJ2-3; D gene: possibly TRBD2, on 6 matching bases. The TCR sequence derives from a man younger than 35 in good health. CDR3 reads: CASSLVRAGGEADTQYF. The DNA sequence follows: TGCGCCAGCAGCTTGGTAAGGGCCGGCGGGGAAGCAGATACGCAGTATTTT. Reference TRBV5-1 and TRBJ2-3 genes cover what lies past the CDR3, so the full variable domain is KAGVTQTPRYLIKTRGQQVTLSCSPISGHRSVSWYQQTPGQGLQFLFEYFSETQRNKGNFPGRFSGRQFSNSRSEMNVSTLELGDSALYLCASSLVRAGGEADTQYFGPGTRLTVL.